This T cell receptor beta chain was observed in a study of beta chain features in type 1 diabetes (dated by TCRdb to the late 2010s). Describing the broader study: Mean age, gender distribution, total cell number and subset yield did not differ between patients and healthy donors. Across all samples, 107,917,701 sorted cells were examined, and cell number per subset correlated strongly with RNA yield. The study compared TCRB repertoires of sorted circulating CD4+ T cell subsets between recently diagnosed type 1 diabetes patients and matched healthy donors. Regulatory and stem cell-like memory subsets were isolated from only 8 patients and roughly eight healthy donors, whereas naive and central memory subsets came from all 30 or so donors. Study-wide findings and limitations: Naive, central memory and regulatory TCRB repertoires appeared to be more similar among patients than among healthy donors. Shorter templates might have been favored by PCR, but patient and control samples were amplified and corrected together, so both groups would have been affected equally by any skew. Patients with type 1 diabetes made fewer insertions and deleted more nucleotides at VDJ recombination sites, implying thymic rearrangement abnormalities. A moderate but significant shortening of TCRB CDR3 length was observed in type 1 diabetes patients in all four CD4+ subsets. Because cDNA was sequenced instead of genomic DNA, activated cells with high expression could be over-represented, although the groups did not differ in activation or CD3 levels. Because small numbers of individuals were included in the HLA sub-analyses, any influence of HLA type on TCRB rearrangement was left unresolved.

Taken from the germline V gene (reference sequence), the CDR1 and CDR2 loops are SEHNR and FQNEAQ. Trimming costs V 5 bases and J 4 bases, and their ends lie 6 bases apart. Inclusive of the bounding cysteine and phenylalanine, the CDR3 is 12 residues long. Only the CDR3 region is kept as DNA, spanning 36 bases read in frame from base 1. This clone was detected only a few times. Its cognate antigen has yet to be identified. Base qualities are not provided; no much larger clone lies one nucleotide away. Other nucleotide sequences from this sample produce the same CDR3. Each donor gave one peripheral blood draw, around 0.12 L on average, collected into heparinised tubes. A BD FACSAria II was used to sort naive, central memory, regulatory and stem cell-like memory CD4+ T cells with a panel that included CD45RO, CCR7, CD25, CD127, CD95 and CD27. Purity was above 98% for every sorted population. Right away, PBMCs were isolated by Lymphoprep density gradient centrifugation and were stained directly, with no culture step. So that batch effects would be minimized, each experiment stained and sorted samples in pairs, pairing one healthy donor with one patient.

The entire isolated RNA was reverse transcribed using the High Capacity cDNA Reverse Transcription Kit, and thus expressed TCRB transcripts were sequenced. Deep immunoSEQ sequencing was applied to naive, central memory and regulatory T cell samples, giving an average of around 3.8 million total reads per sample. After sorted cells were lysed in RLT buffer, RNA was extracted with DNase-treated RNeasy Micro or Mini kits, with the choice depending on cell number. To prevent cross-contamination, every cell subset was processed on its own, while patient and healthy donor samples were processed together. Using the immunoSEQ multiplex PCR, TCRB sequences were amplified from cDNA into 87-bp fragments spanning the CDR3 region. Sequencing of the amplicons was performed on the Illumina HiSeq platform. The source study handled its data this way. Synthetic template baselines were used to correct PCR bias computationally, reads within Hamming distance 2 were collapsed, and singletons that could not be merged were discarded. Reads were aligned to IMGT to assign V, D and J genes, CDR3 length, and insertions or deletions at six rearrangement sites. Within each subset, clonotype counts were normalized to sorted cell number, and only after that were true diversity and Gini coefficients computed with the tcR R package. The overlap coefficient, calculated on TCRB nucleotide sequences, was used to measure repertoire sharing. As a proxy for the pre-selection repertoire, out-of-frame TCRB sequences from naive cells were analyzed. In its TCRdb copy, this immuneACCESS table keeps in-frame sequences only and misses some clones. Where compared with another copy, unresolved V genes explain less than half of these, and the others have no known cause. The DNA gave D and trimming, while V, J and clone size come from that table. Present in this sample are about 620,000 clones, roughly a sixth of which were seen just once. More than 0.08% of the sample is in the top ten clones.

The sample was naive CD4+ T cells from blood. The cell subset or site label, as the study defines it: true naive CD4+ T cells. The chain links TRBV7-9 with TRBJ1-3, with the D gene uncertain. This sequence was found in a man younger than 35 in good health. The nucleotides read TGTGCCAGCAGCCTCCTAGGAAACACCATATATTTT. This gives the protein CASSLLGNTIYF.